This T cell receptor beta chain is from a study of response to subunit inactivated influenza vaccine (dated by TCRdb to the late 2010s). Some background on the complete study: Deep quantitative T cell receptor repertoire profiling was used in the study to track responses to a trivalent subunit inactivated influenza vaccine. Broader findings and caveats from the paper: According to the authors, only a limited number of new T cells may be recruited by each seasonal influenza vaccination.

Between the V and J ends, shortened by 3 bases and 2 bases respectively, the junction contains 11 bases. From the cysteine through the phenylalanine, the CDR3 covers 14 amino acids. This entry keeps only the CDR3 DNA: 42 bases, framed from base 1. Sequences GTSNPN (CDR1) and SVGIG (CDR2) are obtained from the germline V gene (reference sequence). Library preparation used RT-PCR. Sequencing relied on an Illumina HiSeq 2500. The public reads were reprocessed in TCRdb via fastp at Q25 and MiXCR, keeping in-frame beta chains. Under each unique CDR3 protein, matching rows form one entry showing the most common genes and DNA. Across this sample there are just under 550,000 distinct CDR3 sequences, with under 30% seen only once. About 2.8% of the sample is held by the ten biggest clonotypes. Only a few counts were recorded for this clonotype. Its target antigen remains unknown. It has no much larger one-base neighbor in the sample; base qualities were not kept.

This sample was also put to use in a study of T cells expressing NK-cell markers. As noted in the second study: TCR beta cDNA libraries were prepared using 5'RACE template switching, which introduced a universal primer site and unique molecular identifiers. Fewer than ten donors provided sorted CD3+CD56+NKG2C+, CD3+CD56+NKG2C- and CD3+CD56-NKG2C+ T-cell subsets, whose TCR beta-chain repertoires were profiled. Seven of the eight sequenced donors were HCMV-seropositive and one was HCMV-seronegative. In several experiments an anti-gammadeltaTCR antibody was added to restrict sorting to alphabetaTCR-expressing T cells. In six donors, the dominant CD3+CD56+NKG2C+ clonotypes were among the top 10 CD8+ clonotypes and accounted for about 1.0-7.0% of CD8+ T cells. Those dominant clonotypes were again the most abundant among CD3+CD56-NKG2C+ cells in several donors, at roughly 28.3-60.1%. Whether the expanded NKG2C-expressing T cell clones were specific for HCMV antigens remained unclear. All eight donors whose samples were sequenced were randomly selected healthy volunteers, three of them men and five women. To determine HCMV serostatus, a commercial ELISA kit was used to detect HCMV-specific IgG in serum. Ficoll density gradient centrifugation was used to isolate peripheral blood mononuclear cells from blood. Using Miltenyi isolation kits, CD4+ and CD8+ T cells were isolated from PBMC through magnetic immunoseparation. Priming for cDNA synthesis came from the TCR beta constant segment, and two successive PCR amplification steps followed. Libraries were sequenced as 2 x 150 bp reads on Illumina HiSeq 2000/2500, MiSeq or NextSeq. MIGEC handled demultiplexing of the reads and grouping by UMI, while MiTCR was used to assemble and quantify clonotypes. To remove erroneous sequences, TCR cDNA sequences were retained only when supported by two or more reads. The tcR package was used for downstream repertoire analysis, and clonotypes were matched between fractions using CDR3 nucleotide sequence together with V segment. VDJmatch was used to annotate antigen specificity against VDJdb, with one amino acid substitution in CDR3 allowed.

The clonotype was recovered from a man aged 50-59 years who received an inactivated influenza vaccine. Donor details come from another sample of the same person, matched by shared clones. Recombination connected TRBV30 to TRBJ1-3; a confident D gene designation cannot be given. This specimen was CD4+ T cells sorted from PBMCs, taken 11 to 12 days after vaccination. The sequenced DNA: TGTGCCTGGAGCCTCCGAGGACCTGGAAACACCATATATTTT. Translated, it reads CAWSLRGPGNTIYF.